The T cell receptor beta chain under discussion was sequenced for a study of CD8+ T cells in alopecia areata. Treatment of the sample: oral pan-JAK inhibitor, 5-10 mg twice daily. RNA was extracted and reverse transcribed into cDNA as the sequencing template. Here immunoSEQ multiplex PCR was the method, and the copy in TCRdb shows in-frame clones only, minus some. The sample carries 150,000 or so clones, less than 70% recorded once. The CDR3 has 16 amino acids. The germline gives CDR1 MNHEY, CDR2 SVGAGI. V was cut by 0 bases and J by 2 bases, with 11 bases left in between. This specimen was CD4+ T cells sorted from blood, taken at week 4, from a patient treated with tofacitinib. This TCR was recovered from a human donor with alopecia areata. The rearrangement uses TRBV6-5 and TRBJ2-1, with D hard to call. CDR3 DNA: TGTGCCAGCAGTTACTCCGGCAGTCCCCCCTACAATGAGCAGTTCTTC. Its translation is CASSYSGSPPYNEQFF.